These T cell receptor beta chains were read from a single sample in a study of T cell repertoires in cytomegalovirus infection. These receptors have no identified antigens. TCRdb re-called the reads with MiXCR, one entry per CDR3 protein. Seen here are approximately 600,000 distinct CDR3 sequences, over 35% observed once, and the top ten hold around 48%. The material sequenced was cultured PBMCs, taken from culture after CMV antigen stimulation. These receptors originate from a human donor in good health (CMV status not recorded). Some clones in this sample may be carry-over from other donors' samples. The CDR3 runs from the conserved cysteine through the conserved F or W. Each record gives: V gene, CDR3 protein.

v_call: TRBV6-5
cdr3_aa: CASSSSTGILTDTQYF

v_call: TRBV12-3/TRBV12-4
cdr3_aa: CASSIGGGGHEQYF

v_call: TRBV7-2
cdr3_aa: CASSLGRDTTIYGYTF

v_call: TRBV6-6
cdr3_aa: CASSYSKVYNEQFF

v_call: TRBV7-2
cdr3_aa: CASSFTAGASGNTIYF

v_call: TRBV7-9
cdr3_aa: CASSLGSGDGNTIYF

v_call: TRBV3-1
cdr3_aa: CASSQPASGTYEQYF

v_call: TRBV6-6
cdr3_aa: CASSRNRGWTEAFF

v_call: TRBV7-2
cdr3_aa: CASSPRTGDGYTF

v_call: TRBV18
cdr3_aa: CASSPLRDGEAFF

v_call: TRBV6-8
cdr3_aa: CASSYSSGGNQPQHF

v_call: TRBV28
cdr3_aa: CASRRTTGGTWGEQYF

v_call: TRBV11-2
cdr3_aa: CASSPRQGGISYEQYF

v_call: TRBV20-1
cdr3_aa: CSARRTGRSNQPQHF

v_call: TRBV20-1
cdr3_aa: CSARMFGGTNTGELFF

v_call: TRBV12-3/TRBV12-4
cdr3_aa: CASSWGLAGVTGELFF

v_call: TRBV5-6
cdr3_aa: CASSPPGLAGAGEQFF

v_call: TRBV28
cdr3_aa: CASSLLEVAYNEQFF

v_call: TRBV6-5
cdr3_aa: CASKSGGAWTGELFF

v_call: TRBV7-2
cdr3_aa: CASSSQWTGDYEQYF

v_call: TRBV6-5
cdr3_aa: CGKELADVYTDTQYF

v_call: TRBV6-2/TRBV6-3
cdr3_aa: CASSYSGRLDEQYF

v_call: TRBV6-6
cdr3_aa: CASSYDGSSGARTPYEQYF

v_call: TRBV7-2
cdr3_aa: CASSSLGDRVKNSPLHF

v_call: TRBV5-1
cdr3_aa: CASSPNDRGYYGYTF

v_call: TRBV27
cdr3_aa: CASLVGVNIQYF

v_call: TRBV7-8
cdr3_aa: CASSRGEQTGVRNEQFF

v_call: TRBV7-2
cdr3_aa: CASSWRAGGYTDTQYF

v_call: TRBV7-4
cdr3_aa: CASSFSNNEQFF

v_call: TRBV2
cdr3_aa: CASSVAGRSIYPQHF

v_call: TRBV5-6
cdr3_aa: CASSKGGVKTQYF

v_call: TRBV19
cdr3_aa: CASRWTGVGSPLHF

v_call: TRBV7-9
cdr3_aa: CASSLGGGEIEKLFF

v_call: TRBV6-5
cdr3_aa: CASSDFRADTQYF

v_call: TRBV20-1
cdr3_aa: CSARPPGQGYNEQFF

v_call: TRBV7-2
cdr3_aa: CASSPVGTSGGGGTQYF

v_call: TRBV14
cdr3_aa: CASSAGQGRSGANVLTF

v_call: TRBV14
cdr3_aa: CASSLYHGVPGELFF

v_call: TRBV7-4
cdr3_aa: CASSPRVVAGEQIRGRDRQEYF

v_call: TRBV28
cdr3_aa: CASKGTPGTEAFF

v_call: TRBV7-9
cdr3_aa: CASTLLGGNTEAFF

v_call: TRBV7-2
cdr3_aa: CASSARSGQYNSPLHF

v_call: TRBV20-1
cdr3_aa: CSARARNWYSNQPQHF

v_call: TRBV12-3/TRBV12-4
cdr3_aa: CASSWGDREGNTIYF

v_call: TRBV6-6
cdr3_aa: CASTSPYNEQFF

v_call: TRBV6-5
cdr3_aa: CASSQTSGETQYF

v_call: TRBV7-2
cdr3_aa: CASSPGLAGPYNEQFF

v_call: TRBV6-6
cdr3_aa: CASTRQGAAYGYTF

v_call: TRBV20-1
cdr3_aa: CSAGPRDEQYF

v_call: TRBV2
cdr3_aa: CASSSLAGRKDTQYF

v_call: TRBV2
cdr3_aa: CASRTPRGLNSPLHF

v_call: TRBV12-3/TRBV12-4
cdr3_aa: CASSHGGGDGYTF